These T cell receptor beta chains were read from a single sample in a study of blood T cell repertoires in COVID-19. Assay: immunoSEQ multiplex PCR; the TCRdb copy retains only in-frame clones and omits some. Of some 100,000 clones detected, about 86% appear once; the ten largest clones hold about 1.9%. What was sequenced was peripheral blood. The receptor set was obtained from a man in his fifties with COVID-19, enrolled during active disease. Both conserved end residues are part of each CDR3. Fields, in order: V gene, CDR3 protein.

>TRBV6-5
CASSSPRNTEAFF
>TRBV5-1
CASSFGRDGTGELFF
>TRBV9
CASSGGQGWTNEKLFF
>TRBV7-2
CASSSAWTDTQYF
>TRBV11-2
CASSPHLPVSSYNSPLHF
>TRBV6-6
CASHPGRGQGTDTQYF
>TRBV5-1
CASSAGLLKSEQYF
>TRBV3-1/TRBV3-2
CASSQGTGDPSNQPQHF
>TRBV30
CAWSATLTGRQPQHF
>TRBV5-1
CASSQGGDTIYF
>TRBV28
CASSQPGRGNTEAFF
>TRBV5-4
CASSYRRDRNTGELFF
>TRBV9
CASSVDIGGNSPLHF
>TRBV7-3
CASSLQLAGVGELFF
>TRBV27
CARVHGTYYSNQPQHF
>TRBV30
CAWSVGGGYEQYF
>TRBV5-4
CASSFAGVEKLFF
>TRBV7-9
CASSLGGIRKDTEAFF
>TRBV30
CAWSGLAGGRLETQYF
>TRBV6-5
CASSSDIPSAEQFF
>TRBV5-1
CASSPVGGGNQPQHF
>TRBV5-1
CASSYSTGADTQYF
>TRBV7-9
CASSRLGVRNTEAFF
>TRBV19
CASTGGPGADYGYTF
>TRBV9
CASSDPASGSSYNEQFF
>TRBV7-9
CASSVGAPYEQYF
>TRBV7-3
CASSLNGMGARMNTEAFF
>TRBV14
CASSQDRLSGYGYTF
>TRBV5-4
CASNQRGFTDTQYF
>TRBV5-1
CASSLTPRDTRTGYTF
>TRBV20-1
CSARAGHEQYF
>TRBV6-2/TRBV6-3
CASSSRGSAHEQYF
>TRBV7-8
CASSLGGLRGTNYGYTF